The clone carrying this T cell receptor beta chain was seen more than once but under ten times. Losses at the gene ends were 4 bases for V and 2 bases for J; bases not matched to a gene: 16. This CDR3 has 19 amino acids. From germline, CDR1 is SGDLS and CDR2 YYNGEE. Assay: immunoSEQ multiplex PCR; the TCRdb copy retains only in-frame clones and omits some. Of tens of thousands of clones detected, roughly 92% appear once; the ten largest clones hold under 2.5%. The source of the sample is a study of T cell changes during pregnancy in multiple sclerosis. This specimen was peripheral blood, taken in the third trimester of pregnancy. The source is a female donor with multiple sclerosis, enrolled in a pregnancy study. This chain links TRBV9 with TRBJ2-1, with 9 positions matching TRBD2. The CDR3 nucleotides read TGTGCCAGCAGCCCCCGGCTGGGGGCCCTAGCGGGGACCTACAATGAGCAGTTCTTC. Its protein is CASSPRLGALAGTYNEQFF.